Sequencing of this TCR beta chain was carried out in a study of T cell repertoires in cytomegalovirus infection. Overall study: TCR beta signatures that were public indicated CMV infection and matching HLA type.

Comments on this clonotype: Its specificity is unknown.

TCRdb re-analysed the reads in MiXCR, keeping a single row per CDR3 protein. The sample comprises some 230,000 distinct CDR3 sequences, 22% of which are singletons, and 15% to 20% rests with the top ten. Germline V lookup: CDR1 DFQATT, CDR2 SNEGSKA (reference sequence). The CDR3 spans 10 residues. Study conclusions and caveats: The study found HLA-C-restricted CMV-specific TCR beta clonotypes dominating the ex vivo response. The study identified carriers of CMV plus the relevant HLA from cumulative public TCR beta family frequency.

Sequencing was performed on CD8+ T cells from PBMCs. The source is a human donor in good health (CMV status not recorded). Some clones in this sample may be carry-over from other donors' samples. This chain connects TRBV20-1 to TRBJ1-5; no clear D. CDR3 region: CREKYQPQHF. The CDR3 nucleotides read TGCAGGGAAAAGTATCAGCCCCAGCATTTT.